The clone carrying this T cell receptor beta chain was detected ten times or more. Its specificity is unknown. The data stem from a study of T-cell reconstitution after alpha-beta-depleted transplantation in children. Study-level results: Once a year had passed after transplant, T-cell counts and diversity came mostly from newly produced T cells. About two months after transplant, alpha-beta T cells reportedly came from several hundred expanded graft clones. For some patients, TCRbeta diversity was high at day 60 because of recipient T cells and thymic progenitors that survived.

Construction of the TCRbeta library involved unique molecular identifiers. MiXCR, run by TCRdb on the PCR reads, gives a single entry per CDR3 protein. The sample has 200,000 to 250,000 distinct CDR3 sequences; roughly a tenth are singletons. Sequenced here: PBMCs, sampled before TCRalphabeta/CD19-depleted stem cell transplant. This receptor was taken from a child under two years old with acute myeloid leukemia, due to receive a stem cell transplant.

The CDR3 DNA is TGTGCCAGCAGCTCGGGATTTAACTATGGCTACACCTTC. Its protein product is CASSSGFNYGYTF. This chain joins TRBV7-2 and TRBJ1-2; D unclear. The CDR3 spans 13 residues. Germline-derived CDR1 and CDR2 are SGHTA and FQGNSA. V was shortened by 4 bases and J by 1 base, with 7 bases between the two germline ends.